This T cell receptor (beta chain) was sequenced for a study of blood T cell repertoires in COVID-19. Study as a whole: Some COVID-19 samples were acute and others convalescent; all came from the United States, Italy and Spain. Sources were T cells, B-cell-depleted T cells, or PBMCs; the material itself was cDNA or gDNA.

Germline V CDR1 and CDR2: SEHNR, FQNEAQ (reference sequence). Deletions cut 5 bases from V and 5 bases from J, with 18 bases between. CDR3 size: 16 residues. In the original analysis: Counts of nucleated cells, estimated from reference gene primer amplification, were obtained. Measured with immunoSEQ multiplex PCR; TCRdb has only the in-frame clones, and not every one. V, J and clone size were drawn from that table, and D and trimming were deduced from the DNA. The sample holds about 210,000 clones, 65% to 85% seen once. The chain recombines TRBV7-9 with TRBJ2-2; TRBD1 might be the D (7 bases). What was sequenced was peripheral blood. The sequence came from a woman between 50 and 59 years old with acute or convalescent COVID-19. The CDR3 spells CASSPSRGVQTGELFF. DNA for the CDR3: TGTGCCAGCAGCCCCTCCAGGGGGGTCCAAACCGGGGAGCTGTTTTTT.